This is a list of T cell receptor beta chains from one sample in a study of blood T cell repertoires in COVID-19. Using immunoSEQ multiplex PCR, the repertoire was profiled, and TCRdb retains in-frame clones only, with some absent. The sample gives 200,000 to 250,000 clones, less than 85% of which show up once; about 2.5% is in the top ten. The sequenced sample consisted of peripheral blood. Receptors originate from a woman between 65 and 79 years old with active or convalescent COVID-19. Each CDR3 is given with its conserved first and last residue. A D gene is named only where the DNA matches it firmly. Not every row has a clone size; where given, it reads once, few, many or a size class.

D gene: TRBD2; J gene: TRBJ2-3; clone size: once; V gene: TRBV5-4; CDR3 DNA: TGTGCCAGCAGCTACCGCGGGGGTAGCACAGATACGCAGTATTTT; CDR3 protein: CASSYRGGSTDTQYF
D gene: TRBD2; J gene: TRBJ2-1; clone size: -; V gene: TRBV18; CDR3 DNA: TGTGCCAGCTCACCAGATAGCGGGGCCTACAATGAGCAGTTCTTC; CDR3 protein: CASSPDSGAYNEQFF
D gene: -; J gene: TRBJ2-5; clone size: -; V gene: TRBV28; CDR3 DNA: TGTGCCAGCATGGGGGCTGGAGAGACCCAGTACTTC; CDR3 protein: CASMGAGETQYF
D gene: TRBD2; J gene: TRBJ2-1; clone size: -; V gene: TRBV5-1; CDR3 DNA: TGCGCCAGCAGCAAGACTAGCGGGAGCTACAATGAGCAGTTCTTC; CDR3 protein: CASSKTSGSYNEQFF
D gene: -; J gene: TRBJ1-2; clone size: -; V gene: TRBV12-5; CDR3 DNA: TGTGCTAGTGGTTCCCCTGGGGGGTATGGCTACACCTTC; CDR3 protein: CASGSPGGYGYTF
D gene: -; J gene: TRBJ1-5; clone size: -; V gene: TRBV10-2; CDR3 DNA: TGCGCCAGCAGTGAAGGCAGGTCAAATCAGCCCCAGCATTTT; CDR3 protein: CASSEGRSNQPQHF
D gene: -; J gene: TRBJ1-1; clone size: -; V gene: TRBV18; CDR3 DNA: TGTGCCAGCTCACCGCAGGGAACTGAAGCTTTCTTT; CDR3 protein: CASSPQGTEAFF
D gene: -; J gene: TRBJ2-6; clone size: -; V gene: TRBV4-1; CDR3 DNA: TGCGCCAGCAGCCAAGGGGCCGGGGCCAACGTCCTGACTTTC; CDR3 protein: CASSQGAGANVLTF
D gene: -; J gene: TRBJ1-6; clone size: -; V gene: TRBV10-3; CDR3 DNA: TGTGCCATCAGTGAAGGGGATTCACCCCTCCACTTT; CDR3 protein: CAISEGDSPLHF
D gene: -; J gene: TRBJ1-1; clone size: -; V gene: TRBV5-4; CDR3 DNA: TGTGCCAGCAGCACACCCCTCTCTCTGAACACTGAAGCTTTCTTT; CDR3 protein: CASSTPLSLNTEAFF
D gene: TRBD2; J gene: TRBJ2-5; clone size: -; V gene: TRBV6-6; CDR3 DNA: TGTGCCAGTGGGGGGGGGACCCAGTACTTC; CDR3 protein: CASGGGTQYF
D gene: TRBD1; J gene: TRBJ1-1; clone size: -; V gene: TRBV14; CDR3 DNA: TGTGCCAGCAGCCACCGGACAGGGGTGGTTAACACTGAAGCTTTCTTT; CDR3 protein: CASSHRTGVVNTEAFF